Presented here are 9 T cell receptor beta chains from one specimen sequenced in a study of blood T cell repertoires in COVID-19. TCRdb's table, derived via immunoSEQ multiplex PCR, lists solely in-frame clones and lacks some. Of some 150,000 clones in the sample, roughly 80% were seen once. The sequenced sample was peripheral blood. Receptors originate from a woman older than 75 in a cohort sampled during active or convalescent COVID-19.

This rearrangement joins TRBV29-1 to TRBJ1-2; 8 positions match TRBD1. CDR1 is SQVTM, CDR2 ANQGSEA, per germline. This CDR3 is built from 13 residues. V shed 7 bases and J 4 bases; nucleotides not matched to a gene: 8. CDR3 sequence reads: CSAPDRVGYGYTF. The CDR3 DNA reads TGCAGCGCCCCGGACAGGGTGGGCTATGGCTACACCTTC.

The CDR3 bases are TGCGCCAGCAGCTTGGCGTTGTTCGCGGGACAGGGCTACAATGAGCAGTTCTTC. As protein: CASSLALFAGQGYNEQFF. This sequence joins TRBV5-1 and TRBJ2-1; 9 positions match TRBD1. Germline values: CDR1 SGHRS, CDR2 YFSETQ. Unmatched junction bases numbered 10, after V lost 0 bases and J lost 3 bases. The CDR3 spans 18 residues.

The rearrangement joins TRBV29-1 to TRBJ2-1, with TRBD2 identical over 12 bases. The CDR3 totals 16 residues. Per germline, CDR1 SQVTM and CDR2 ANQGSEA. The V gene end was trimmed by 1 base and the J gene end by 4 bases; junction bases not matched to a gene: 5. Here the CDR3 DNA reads TGCAGCGTTGAAGGTGGACTAGCGGGGAGTTACAATGAGCAGTTCTTC. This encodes CSVEGGLAGSYNEQFF.

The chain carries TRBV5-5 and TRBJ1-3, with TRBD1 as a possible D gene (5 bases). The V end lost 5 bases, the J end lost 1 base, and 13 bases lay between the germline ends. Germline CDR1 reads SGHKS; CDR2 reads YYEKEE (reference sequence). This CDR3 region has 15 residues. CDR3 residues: CASSWGLTSGNTIYF. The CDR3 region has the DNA TGTGCCAGCAGTTGGGGCCTGACATCTGGAAACACCATATATTTT.

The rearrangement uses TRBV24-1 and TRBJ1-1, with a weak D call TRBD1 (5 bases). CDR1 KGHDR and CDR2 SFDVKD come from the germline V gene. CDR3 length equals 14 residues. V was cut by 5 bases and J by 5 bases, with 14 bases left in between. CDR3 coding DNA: TGTGCCACCAGTGTAAAGGGGAGGCGGACTGAAGCTTTCTTT. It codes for CATSVKGRRTEAFF.

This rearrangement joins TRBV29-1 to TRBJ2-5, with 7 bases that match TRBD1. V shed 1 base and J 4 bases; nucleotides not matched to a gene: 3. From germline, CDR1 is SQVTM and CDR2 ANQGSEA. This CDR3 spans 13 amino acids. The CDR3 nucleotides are TGCAGCGTTGAAGCTAACAGGGGAGAGACCCAGTACTTC. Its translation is CSVEANRGETQYF.

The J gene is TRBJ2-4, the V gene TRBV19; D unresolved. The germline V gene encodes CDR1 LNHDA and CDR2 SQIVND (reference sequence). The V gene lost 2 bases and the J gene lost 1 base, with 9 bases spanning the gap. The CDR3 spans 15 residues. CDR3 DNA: TGTGCCAGTAGTATATTAGTTGCGGCCAAAAACATTCAGTACTTC. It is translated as CASSILVAAKNIQYF.

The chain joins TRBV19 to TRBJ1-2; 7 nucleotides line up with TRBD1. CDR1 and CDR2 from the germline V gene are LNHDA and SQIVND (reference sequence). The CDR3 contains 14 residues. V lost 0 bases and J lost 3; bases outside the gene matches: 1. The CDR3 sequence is CASSIEGTDYGYTF. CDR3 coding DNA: TGTGCCAGTAGTATAGAGGGGACAGACTATGGCTACACCTTC.

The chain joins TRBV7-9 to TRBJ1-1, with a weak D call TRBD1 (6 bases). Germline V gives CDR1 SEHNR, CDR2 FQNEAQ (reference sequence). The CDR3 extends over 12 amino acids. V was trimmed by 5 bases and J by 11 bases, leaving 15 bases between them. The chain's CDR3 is CASSTPTGTAFF. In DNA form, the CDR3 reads TGTGCCAGCAGCACCCCGACAGGAACCGCTTTCTTT.